The rows below give T cell receptor beta chains drawn from one sample of a study of response to subunit inactivated influenza vaccine. TCRdb reprocessed the RT-PCR reads with MiXCR, giving one entry per CDR3 protein. The sample contains 550,000 to 650,000 distinct CDR3 sequences, 12% of which appear only once. The sequencing here drew on PBMCs from blood, taken on the day of vaccination. The receptors were sampled from a man aged 45-65 years who received an inactivated influenza vaccine. Each CDR3 is given with its conserved first and last residue. A D gene is named only where the DNA matches it firmly. Not all rows give a size; the values are once, few, many and, for expanded clones, a class.

-	-	TRBV27	TRBJ2-3	TGTGCCAGCAGTTTATTAGTCGGCTGGGGGACAGATACGCAGTATTTT	CASSLLVGWGTDTQYF
-	-	TRBV6-5	TRBJ2-3	TGTGCCAGCAGTTACTCGCGGGGACCCACAGATACGCAGTATTTT	CASSYSRGPTDTQYF
few	-	TRBV28	TRBJ2-7	TGTGCCAGCAGTCCCGAGTTGGGAGTCAAAGGCTACGAGCAGTACTTC	CASSPELGVKGYEQYF
once	-	TRBV29-1	TRBJ2-1	TGCAGCACAGTAGGGGGTGACTCCTACAATGAGCAGTTCTTC	CSTVGGDSYNEQFF
few	TRBD2	TRBV12-3/TRBV12-4	TRBJ2-6	TGTGCCAGCAGTTTAAGCGGGAGGGCTGGGGCCAACGTCCTGACTTTC	CASSLSGRAGANVLTF
many	-	TRBV7-8	TRBJ1-2	TGTGCCAGCAGCGCCGCCGTGGTGTATGGCTACACCTTC	CASSAAVVYGYTF
-	-	TRBV7-9	TRBJ2-1	TGTGACAGCAGCTTCGGCGGCACTGAGCAGTTCTTC	CDSSFGGTEQFF
few	TRBD2	TRBV29-1	TRBJ2-7	TGCAGCGTTGAAGAAAGAGCTAGCGGGAACACCTACGAGCAGTACTTC	CSVEERASGNTYEQYF
-	TRBD2	TRBV12-3/TRBV12-4	TRBJ2-1	TGTGCCAGCAGTCCGAGGACTAGCGCCCCGAGCTCCTACAATGAGCAGTTCTTC	CASSPRTSAPSSYNEQFF
few	-	TRBV20-1	TRBJ1-5	TGCAGTGCTAGAGGGACACAGAATCAGCCCCAGCATTTT	CSARGTQNQPQHF
many	-	TRBV29-1	TRBJ2-3	TGCAGCGCAAAACAAAATAACCAGGCAGATACGCAGTATTTT	CSAKQNNQADTQYF
-	-	TRBV20-1	TRBJ1-6	TGCAGTGCTAGAGACCTCGGGCCAGCCAGCTCACCCCTCCACTTT	CSARDLGPASSPLHF
few	TRBD1	TRBV6-5	TRBJ2-5	TGTGCCAGCAGTTACTATTGGTCAGGGGGTAAACAAGAGACCCAGTACTTC	CASSYYWSGGKQETQYF
-	-	TRBV19	TRBJ2-5	TGTGCCAGTAGTATGCGGGGCTTCGAGTGGGAGACCCAGTACTTC	CASSMRGFEWETQYF
-	TRBD1	TRBV7-2	TRBJ2-4	TGTGCCAGCAGCTTAACAGGGGTCCTTCAGTACTTC	CASSLTGVLQYF
-	TRBD2	TRBV20-1	TRBJ2-3	TGCAGTGCTAGAGCCGGGACTAGCGGGAACCTTGTTAGCACAGATACGCAGTATTTT	CSARAGTSGNLVSTDTQYF
few	-	TRBV5-6	TRBJ1-2	TGTGCCAGCAGCACCCCTAGGTCCCGATCGAGGGATGGCTACACCTTC	CASSTPRSRSRDGYTF
-	-	TRBV6-5	TRBJ2-1	TGTGCCAGCAGTCGACTCTTTGAGCAGTTCTTC	CASSRLFEQFF
-	TRBD2	TRBV23-1	TRBJ2-3	TGCGCCAGCAGTCAAGGAACCACTAGCGGGAGGTGCGATACGCAGTATTTT	CASSQGTTSGRCDTQYF
-	TRBD1	TRBV6-5	TRBJ2-7	TGTGCCAGCAGTTCCCCCCTAAACACAGGGGCCTTACCCTACGAGCAGTACTTC	CASSSPLNTGALPYEQYF
-	TRBD1	TRBV20-1	TRBJ2-1	TGCAGTGCTAGTGTTGTGGGACAGGGAGACAATGAGCAGTTCTTC	CSASVVGQGDNEQFF
-	-	TRBV6-2/TRBV6-3	TRBJ2-7	TGTGCCAGCACCACCGAGTCCCGGTTTAGGTACGAGCAGTACTTC	CASTTESRFRYEQYF
-	TRBD2	TRBV7-9	TRBJ2-1	TGTGCCAGCAGCTTAGTAGCGGGGGTTTTAAATGAGCAGTTCTTC	CASSLVAGVLNEQFF
-	-	TRBV20-1	TRBJ1-1	TGCAGTGCTTACAACGCCATGAACACTGAAGCTTTCTTT	CSAYNAMNTEAFF
many	-	TRBV6-1	TRBJ1-5	TGTGCCAGCAGCGCTAGGAGGAGCAATCAGCCCCAGCATTTT	CASSARRSNQPQHF
-	-	TRBV9	TRBJ2-3	TGTGCCAGCAGCCCTATACTACAAGGGCGGGGAGCGTATACGCAGTATTTT	CASSPILQGRGAYTQYF
-	-	TRBV20-1	TRBJ2-1	TGCAGTGCTAGTGGGCTAGCTGGCTCCTACAATGAGCAGTTCTTC	CSASGLAGSYNEQFF
many	-	TRBV4-1	TRBJ1-4	TGCGCCAGCAGCCAAGTAGATGGCCGACAGCTAGAAAAACTGTTTTTT	CASSQVDGRQLEKLFF
many	-	TRBV20-1	TRBJ2-3	TGCAGTGCTAGAGATCGCGAGACGGGGCTTACAGATACGCAGTATTTT	CSARDRETGLTDTQYF
-	TRBD1	TRBV27	TRBJ2-3	TGTGCCAGCAGCCTAGAGGGACAGGGGGTCGATACGCAGTATTTT	CASSLEGQGVDTQYF
-	-	TRBV28	TRBJ1-3	TGTGCCAGCAGTTTGCGGGGTTGGGGAAACACCATATATTTT	CASSLRGWGNTIYF
few	-	TRBV3-1	TRBJ2-5	TGTGCCAGCAGCCAAGGCTACGGGGGAAATCAAGAGACCCAGTACTTC	CASSQGYGGNQETQYF
many	-	TRBV5-1	TRBJ2-1	TGCGCCAGCGGGGACTCCTACAATGAGCAGTTCTTC	CASGDSYNEQFF
many	-	TRBV29-1	TRBJ1-1	TGCAGCACCCATGAAGCTTGGGGTGGTGCTTTCTTT	CSTHEAWGGAFF
many	-	TRBV5-1	TRBJ2-5	TGCGCCAGCAGCTTTACAGCGAAAAAAGAGACCCAGTACTTC	CASSFTAKKETQYF
-	-	TRBV12-3/TRBV12-4	TRBJ2-5	TGTGCCAGCAGTCCGACGTGGGAGACCCAGTACTTC	CASSPTWETQYF
-	-	TRBV7-8	TRBJ2-1	TGTGCCAGCAGCCGATTGACCGATTACAATGAGCAGTTCTTC	CASSRLTDYNEQFF
few	-	TRBV12-3/TRBV12-4	TRBJ2-6	TGTGCCAGCAGTTACAGGGTTGGTGGGGCCAACGTCCTGACTTTC	CASSYRVGGANVLTF
-	-	TRBV29-1	TRBJ2-5	TGCAGCGGACAGAAAGAGACCCAGTACTTC	CSGQKETQYF
few	-	TRBV5-1	TRBJ2-7	TGCGCCAGCAGCTTGGGTCGAGCGAGGTTGATCGAGGAGCAGTACTTC	CASSLGRARLIEEQYF